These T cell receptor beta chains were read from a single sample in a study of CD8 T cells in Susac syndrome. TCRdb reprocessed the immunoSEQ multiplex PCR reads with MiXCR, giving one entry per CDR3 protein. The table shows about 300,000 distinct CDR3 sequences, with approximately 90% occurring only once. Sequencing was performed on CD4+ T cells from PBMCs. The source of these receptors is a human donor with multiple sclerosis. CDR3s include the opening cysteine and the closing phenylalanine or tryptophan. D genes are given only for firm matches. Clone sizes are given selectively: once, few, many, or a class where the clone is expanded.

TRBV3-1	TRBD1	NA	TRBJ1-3	CASTRTGPGNTIYF	TGTGCCAGCACCAGGACAGGCCCTGGAAACACCATATATTTT
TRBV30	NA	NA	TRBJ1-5	CAWSRGENQPQHF	TGTGCCTGGAGCCGAGGGGAGAATCAGCCCCAGCATTTT
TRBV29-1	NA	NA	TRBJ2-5	CSVELGGGETQYF	TGCAGCGTTGAATTGGGGGGAGGAGAGACCCAGTACTTC
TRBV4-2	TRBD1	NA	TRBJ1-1	CASSQEDRRTEAFF	TGTGCCAGCAGCCAGGAGGACAGGCGCACTGAAGCTTTCTTT
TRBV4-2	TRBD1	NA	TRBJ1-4	CASSQAGGLGEKLFF	TGTGCCAGCAGCCAAGCAGGGGGCCTCGGGGAAAAACTGTTTTTT
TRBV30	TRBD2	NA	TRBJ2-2	CAWSQRGAGELFF	TGTGCCTGGAGTCAGCGGGGGGCCGGGGAGCTGTTTTTT
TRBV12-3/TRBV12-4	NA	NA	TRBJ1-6	CASSLARLALLHF	TGTGCCAGCAGTTTAGCGAGATTAGCGCTCCTCCACTTT
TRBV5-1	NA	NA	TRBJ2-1	CASSWGDRQYNEQFF	TGCGCCAGCAGCTGGGGCGACAGGCAATACAATGAGCAGTTCTTC
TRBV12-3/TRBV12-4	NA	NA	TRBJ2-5	CASSLALRLPEREETQYF	TGTGCCAGCAGTTTAGCGCTGAGGCTACCCGAGAGGGAAGAGACCCAGTACTTC
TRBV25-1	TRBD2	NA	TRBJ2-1	CASSEAGLAGDNEQFF	TGTGCCAGCAGTGAGGCTGGACTAGCGGGAGACAATGAGCAGTTCTTC
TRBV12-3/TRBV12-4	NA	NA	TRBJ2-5	CASSRLEGTQYF	TGTGCCAGCAGTCGACTGGAAGGGACCCAGTACTTC
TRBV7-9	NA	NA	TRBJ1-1	CASSHLTEAFF	TGTGCCAGCAGCCACTTAACTGAAGCTTTCTTT
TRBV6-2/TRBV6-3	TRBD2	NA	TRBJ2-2	CASSKTRTSGRSDTGELFF	TGTGCCAGCAGTAAGACCCGGACTAGCGGGAGAAGCGACACCGGGGAGCTGTTTTTT
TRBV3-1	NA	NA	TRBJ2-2	CASSQESTGELFF	TGTGCCAGCAGCCAAGAGTCCACCGGGGAGCTGTTTTTT
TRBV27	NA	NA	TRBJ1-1	CASSPGSGWNTEAFF	TGTGCCAGCAGTCCCGGCTCGGGGTGGAACACTGAAGCTTTCTTT
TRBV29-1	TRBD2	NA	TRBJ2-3	CSVDGPRGGTDTQYF	TGCAGCGTCGACGGGCCACGCGGGGGGACAGATACGCAGTATTTT
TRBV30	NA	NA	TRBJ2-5	CAWSQLGETQYF	TGTGCCTGGAGCCAATTAGGGGAGACCCAGTACTTC
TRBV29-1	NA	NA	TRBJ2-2	CSVDEQNTGELFF	TGCAGCGTTGATGAACAGAACACCGGGGAGCTGTTTTTT
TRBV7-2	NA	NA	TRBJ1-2	CASSAPRGGGDGYTF	TGTGCCAGCAGCGCCCCCCGTGGGGGAGGCGATGGCTACACCTTC
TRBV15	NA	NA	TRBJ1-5	CATSNVNRNQPQHF	TGTGCCACCAGCAATGTGAATCGCAATCAGCCCCAGCATTTT
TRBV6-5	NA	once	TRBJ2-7	CASTFRHGPYEQYF	TGTGCCAGCACCTTCCGTCACGGACCCTACGAGCAGTACTTC
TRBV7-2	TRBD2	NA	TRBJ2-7	CASSKLAGGVLSEQYF	TGTGCCAGCAGCAAACTAGCGGGGGGCGTTCTCTCCGAGCAGTACTTC
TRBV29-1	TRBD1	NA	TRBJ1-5	CSVAIEGTGNQPQHF	TGCAGCGTCGCCATTGAAGGGACAGGGAATCAGCCCCAGCATTTT
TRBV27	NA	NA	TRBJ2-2	CASSPRQRGPTGELFF	TGTGCCAGCAGTCCTCGACAAAGGGGCCCCACCGGGGAGCTGTTTTTT
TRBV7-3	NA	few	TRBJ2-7	CASSLGRTYEQYF	TGTGCCAGCAGTTTGGGGCGGACCTACGAGCAGTACTTC
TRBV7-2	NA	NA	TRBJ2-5	CASSLSGLAQYF	TGTGCCAGCAGCTTATCAGGGTTGGCGCAGTACTTC
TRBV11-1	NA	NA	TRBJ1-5	CASSLGINQPQHF	TGTGCCAGCAGCTTGGGGATCAATCAGCCCCAGCATTTT
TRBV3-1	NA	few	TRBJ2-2	CASSQRGPGELFF	TGTGCCAGCAGCCAAAGGGGACCCGGGGAGCTGTTTTTT
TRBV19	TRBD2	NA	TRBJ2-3	CASSKRGPITDTQYF	TGTGCCAGTAGTAAGCGGGGGCCGATCACAGATACGCAGTATTTT
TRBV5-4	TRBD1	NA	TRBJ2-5	CASSLGTGRGTQYF	TGTGCCAGCAGCTTGGGGACAGGGCGAGGGACCCAGTACTTC
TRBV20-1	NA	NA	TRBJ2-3	CSARKDGRADTQYF	TGCAGTGCTAGAAAGGACGGGCGGGCAGATACGCAGTATTTT
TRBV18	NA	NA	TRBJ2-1	CASSPGSSYNEQFF	TGTGCCAGCTCACCGGGTAGCTCCTACAATGAGCAGTTCTTC
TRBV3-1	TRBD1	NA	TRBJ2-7	CASSRGTGGGSIEQYF	TGTGCCAGCAGCCGAGGGACAGGGGGCGGTTCGATCGAGCAGTACTTC
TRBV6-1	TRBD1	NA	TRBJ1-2	CASSAAFPGQVNYGYTF	TGTGCCAGCAGTGCGGCTTTCCCGGGACAGGTGAACTATGGCTACACCTTC
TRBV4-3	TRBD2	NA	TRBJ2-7	CASSRGLGDEQYF	TGCGCCAGCAGCCGGGGACTAGGCGACGAGCAGTACTTC
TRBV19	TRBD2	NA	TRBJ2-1	CATWTSGRSNEQFF	TGTGCCACTTGGACTAGCGGGAGGTCCAATGAGCAGTTCTTC
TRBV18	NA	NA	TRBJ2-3	CASSSQEGTDTQYF	TGTGCCAGCTCAAGTCAGGAGGGGACAGATACGCAGTATTTT
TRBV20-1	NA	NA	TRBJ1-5	CSAAWGGALGSQPQHF	TGCAGTGCGGCGTGGGGGGGGGCTCTAGGTAGTCAGCCCCAGCATTTT
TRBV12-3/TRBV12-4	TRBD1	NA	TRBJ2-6	CASTKDRDSGANVLTF	TGTGCCAGCACAAAAGACAGGGACTCTGGGGCCAACGTCCTGACTTTC
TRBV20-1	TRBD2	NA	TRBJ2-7	CSATSGRAISYEQYF	TGCAGTGCCACTAGCGGGAGGGCCATATCCTACGAGCAGTACTTC
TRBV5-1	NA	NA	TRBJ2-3	CASSSPGGASTDTQYF	TGCGCCAGCAGCTCCCCGGGCGGGGCTTCCACAGATACGCAGTATTTT
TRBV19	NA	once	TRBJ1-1	CASNRAPGRSTEAFF	TGTGCCAGTAATCGGGCCCCTGGAAGGTCGACTGAAGCTTTCTTT
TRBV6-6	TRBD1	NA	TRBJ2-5	CASSLDRGKETQYF	TGTGCCAGCAGTCTCGACAGGGGCAAAGAGACCCAGTACTTC
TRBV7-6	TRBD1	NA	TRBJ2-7	CASSTRTGSYEQYF	TGTGCCAGCAGCACAAGGACAGGGAGCTACGAGCAGTACTTC
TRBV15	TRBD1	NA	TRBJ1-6	CATSKTGGYSPLHF	TGTGCCACCAGCAAGACAGGGGGATATTCACCCCTCCACTTT
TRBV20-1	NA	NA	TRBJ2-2	CSARKGPNTGELFF	TGCAGTGCTAGAAAGGGCCCGAACACCGGGGAGCTGTTTTTT